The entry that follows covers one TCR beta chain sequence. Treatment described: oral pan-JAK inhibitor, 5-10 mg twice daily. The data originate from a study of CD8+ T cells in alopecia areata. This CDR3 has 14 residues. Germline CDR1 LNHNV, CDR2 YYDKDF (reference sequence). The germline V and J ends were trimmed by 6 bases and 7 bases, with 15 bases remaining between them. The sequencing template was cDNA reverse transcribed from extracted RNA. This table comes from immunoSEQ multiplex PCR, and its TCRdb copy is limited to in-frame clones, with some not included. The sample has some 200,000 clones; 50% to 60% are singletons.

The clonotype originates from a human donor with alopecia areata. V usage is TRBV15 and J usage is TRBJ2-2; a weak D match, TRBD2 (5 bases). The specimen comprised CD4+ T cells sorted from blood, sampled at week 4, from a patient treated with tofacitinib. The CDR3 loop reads CATRRSGLGGELFF. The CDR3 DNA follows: TGTGCCACCAGAAGATCGGGGTTAGGCGGGGAGCTGTTTTTT.